This T cell receptor beta chain was recovered during a study of molecular identifiers for immune sequencing clone quantification. V shed 3 bases and J 7 bases; nucleotides not matched to a gene: 5. Germline V gives CDR1 LNHDA, CDR2 SQIVND (reference sequence). The length of the CDR3 is 13 residues. Both previously described methods and listed TCR primers were employed to make bulk TCR libraries. One entry per CDR3 protein results from TCRdb running MiXCR on the PCR reads. The sample holds 460,000 or so distinct CDR3 sequences, about a fifth seen once. Libraries used roughly 18,000 to 1,000,000 sorted naive CD8 T cells and 10%, 30% or 50% RNA input. Naive CD8 T cells were sorted, and the gate applied was CD8+CD4-CCR7+CD45RA+.

The V gene is TRBV19, the J gene TRBJ1-1, with 7 bases identical to TRBD1. The clonotype comes from a human donor in good health. Some libraries in this study had Jurkat cell RNA spiked in. Sequenced: naive CD8+ T cells from blood, with Jurkat cell RNA spiked in. The subset: FACS-sorted CD8+CD4-CCR7+CD45RA+ naive T cells. CDR3: CASSIEGAFEAFF. In nucleotides, the CDR3 is TGTGCCAGTAGTATTGAGGGGGCGTTTGAAGCTTTCTTT.